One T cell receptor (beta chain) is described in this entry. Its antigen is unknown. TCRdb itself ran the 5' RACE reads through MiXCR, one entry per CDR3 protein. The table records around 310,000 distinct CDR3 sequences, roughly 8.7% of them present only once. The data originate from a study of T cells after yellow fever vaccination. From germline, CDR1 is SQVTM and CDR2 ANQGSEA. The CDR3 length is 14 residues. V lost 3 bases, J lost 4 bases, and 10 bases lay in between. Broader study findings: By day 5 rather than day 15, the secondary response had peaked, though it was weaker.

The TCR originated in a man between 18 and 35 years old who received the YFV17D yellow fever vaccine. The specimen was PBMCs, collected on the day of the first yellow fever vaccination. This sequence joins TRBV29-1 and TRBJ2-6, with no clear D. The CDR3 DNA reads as TGCAGCGTTGATTCTGGATCAGGGGCCAACGTCCTGACTTTC. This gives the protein CSVDSGSGANVLTF.